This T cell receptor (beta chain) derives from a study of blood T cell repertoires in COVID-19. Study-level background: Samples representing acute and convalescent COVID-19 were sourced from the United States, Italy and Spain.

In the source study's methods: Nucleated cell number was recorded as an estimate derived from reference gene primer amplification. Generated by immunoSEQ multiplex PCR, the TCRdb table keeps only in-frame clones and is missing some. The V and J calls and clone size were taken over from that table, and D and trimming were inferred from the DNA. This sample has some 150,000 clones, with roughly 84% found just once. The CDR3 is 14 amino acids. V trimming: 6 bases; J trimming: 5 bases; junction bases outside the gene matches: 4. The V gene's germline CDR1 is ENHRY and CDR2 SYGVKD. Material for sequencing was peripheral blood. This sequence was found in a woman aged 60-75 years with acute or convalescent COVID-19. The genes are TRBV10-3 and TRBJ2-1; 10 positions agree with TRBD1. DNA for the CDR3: TGTGCCATCAGGGGACAGGGGATGAACAATGAGCAGTTCTTC. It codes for CAIRGQGMNNEQFF.